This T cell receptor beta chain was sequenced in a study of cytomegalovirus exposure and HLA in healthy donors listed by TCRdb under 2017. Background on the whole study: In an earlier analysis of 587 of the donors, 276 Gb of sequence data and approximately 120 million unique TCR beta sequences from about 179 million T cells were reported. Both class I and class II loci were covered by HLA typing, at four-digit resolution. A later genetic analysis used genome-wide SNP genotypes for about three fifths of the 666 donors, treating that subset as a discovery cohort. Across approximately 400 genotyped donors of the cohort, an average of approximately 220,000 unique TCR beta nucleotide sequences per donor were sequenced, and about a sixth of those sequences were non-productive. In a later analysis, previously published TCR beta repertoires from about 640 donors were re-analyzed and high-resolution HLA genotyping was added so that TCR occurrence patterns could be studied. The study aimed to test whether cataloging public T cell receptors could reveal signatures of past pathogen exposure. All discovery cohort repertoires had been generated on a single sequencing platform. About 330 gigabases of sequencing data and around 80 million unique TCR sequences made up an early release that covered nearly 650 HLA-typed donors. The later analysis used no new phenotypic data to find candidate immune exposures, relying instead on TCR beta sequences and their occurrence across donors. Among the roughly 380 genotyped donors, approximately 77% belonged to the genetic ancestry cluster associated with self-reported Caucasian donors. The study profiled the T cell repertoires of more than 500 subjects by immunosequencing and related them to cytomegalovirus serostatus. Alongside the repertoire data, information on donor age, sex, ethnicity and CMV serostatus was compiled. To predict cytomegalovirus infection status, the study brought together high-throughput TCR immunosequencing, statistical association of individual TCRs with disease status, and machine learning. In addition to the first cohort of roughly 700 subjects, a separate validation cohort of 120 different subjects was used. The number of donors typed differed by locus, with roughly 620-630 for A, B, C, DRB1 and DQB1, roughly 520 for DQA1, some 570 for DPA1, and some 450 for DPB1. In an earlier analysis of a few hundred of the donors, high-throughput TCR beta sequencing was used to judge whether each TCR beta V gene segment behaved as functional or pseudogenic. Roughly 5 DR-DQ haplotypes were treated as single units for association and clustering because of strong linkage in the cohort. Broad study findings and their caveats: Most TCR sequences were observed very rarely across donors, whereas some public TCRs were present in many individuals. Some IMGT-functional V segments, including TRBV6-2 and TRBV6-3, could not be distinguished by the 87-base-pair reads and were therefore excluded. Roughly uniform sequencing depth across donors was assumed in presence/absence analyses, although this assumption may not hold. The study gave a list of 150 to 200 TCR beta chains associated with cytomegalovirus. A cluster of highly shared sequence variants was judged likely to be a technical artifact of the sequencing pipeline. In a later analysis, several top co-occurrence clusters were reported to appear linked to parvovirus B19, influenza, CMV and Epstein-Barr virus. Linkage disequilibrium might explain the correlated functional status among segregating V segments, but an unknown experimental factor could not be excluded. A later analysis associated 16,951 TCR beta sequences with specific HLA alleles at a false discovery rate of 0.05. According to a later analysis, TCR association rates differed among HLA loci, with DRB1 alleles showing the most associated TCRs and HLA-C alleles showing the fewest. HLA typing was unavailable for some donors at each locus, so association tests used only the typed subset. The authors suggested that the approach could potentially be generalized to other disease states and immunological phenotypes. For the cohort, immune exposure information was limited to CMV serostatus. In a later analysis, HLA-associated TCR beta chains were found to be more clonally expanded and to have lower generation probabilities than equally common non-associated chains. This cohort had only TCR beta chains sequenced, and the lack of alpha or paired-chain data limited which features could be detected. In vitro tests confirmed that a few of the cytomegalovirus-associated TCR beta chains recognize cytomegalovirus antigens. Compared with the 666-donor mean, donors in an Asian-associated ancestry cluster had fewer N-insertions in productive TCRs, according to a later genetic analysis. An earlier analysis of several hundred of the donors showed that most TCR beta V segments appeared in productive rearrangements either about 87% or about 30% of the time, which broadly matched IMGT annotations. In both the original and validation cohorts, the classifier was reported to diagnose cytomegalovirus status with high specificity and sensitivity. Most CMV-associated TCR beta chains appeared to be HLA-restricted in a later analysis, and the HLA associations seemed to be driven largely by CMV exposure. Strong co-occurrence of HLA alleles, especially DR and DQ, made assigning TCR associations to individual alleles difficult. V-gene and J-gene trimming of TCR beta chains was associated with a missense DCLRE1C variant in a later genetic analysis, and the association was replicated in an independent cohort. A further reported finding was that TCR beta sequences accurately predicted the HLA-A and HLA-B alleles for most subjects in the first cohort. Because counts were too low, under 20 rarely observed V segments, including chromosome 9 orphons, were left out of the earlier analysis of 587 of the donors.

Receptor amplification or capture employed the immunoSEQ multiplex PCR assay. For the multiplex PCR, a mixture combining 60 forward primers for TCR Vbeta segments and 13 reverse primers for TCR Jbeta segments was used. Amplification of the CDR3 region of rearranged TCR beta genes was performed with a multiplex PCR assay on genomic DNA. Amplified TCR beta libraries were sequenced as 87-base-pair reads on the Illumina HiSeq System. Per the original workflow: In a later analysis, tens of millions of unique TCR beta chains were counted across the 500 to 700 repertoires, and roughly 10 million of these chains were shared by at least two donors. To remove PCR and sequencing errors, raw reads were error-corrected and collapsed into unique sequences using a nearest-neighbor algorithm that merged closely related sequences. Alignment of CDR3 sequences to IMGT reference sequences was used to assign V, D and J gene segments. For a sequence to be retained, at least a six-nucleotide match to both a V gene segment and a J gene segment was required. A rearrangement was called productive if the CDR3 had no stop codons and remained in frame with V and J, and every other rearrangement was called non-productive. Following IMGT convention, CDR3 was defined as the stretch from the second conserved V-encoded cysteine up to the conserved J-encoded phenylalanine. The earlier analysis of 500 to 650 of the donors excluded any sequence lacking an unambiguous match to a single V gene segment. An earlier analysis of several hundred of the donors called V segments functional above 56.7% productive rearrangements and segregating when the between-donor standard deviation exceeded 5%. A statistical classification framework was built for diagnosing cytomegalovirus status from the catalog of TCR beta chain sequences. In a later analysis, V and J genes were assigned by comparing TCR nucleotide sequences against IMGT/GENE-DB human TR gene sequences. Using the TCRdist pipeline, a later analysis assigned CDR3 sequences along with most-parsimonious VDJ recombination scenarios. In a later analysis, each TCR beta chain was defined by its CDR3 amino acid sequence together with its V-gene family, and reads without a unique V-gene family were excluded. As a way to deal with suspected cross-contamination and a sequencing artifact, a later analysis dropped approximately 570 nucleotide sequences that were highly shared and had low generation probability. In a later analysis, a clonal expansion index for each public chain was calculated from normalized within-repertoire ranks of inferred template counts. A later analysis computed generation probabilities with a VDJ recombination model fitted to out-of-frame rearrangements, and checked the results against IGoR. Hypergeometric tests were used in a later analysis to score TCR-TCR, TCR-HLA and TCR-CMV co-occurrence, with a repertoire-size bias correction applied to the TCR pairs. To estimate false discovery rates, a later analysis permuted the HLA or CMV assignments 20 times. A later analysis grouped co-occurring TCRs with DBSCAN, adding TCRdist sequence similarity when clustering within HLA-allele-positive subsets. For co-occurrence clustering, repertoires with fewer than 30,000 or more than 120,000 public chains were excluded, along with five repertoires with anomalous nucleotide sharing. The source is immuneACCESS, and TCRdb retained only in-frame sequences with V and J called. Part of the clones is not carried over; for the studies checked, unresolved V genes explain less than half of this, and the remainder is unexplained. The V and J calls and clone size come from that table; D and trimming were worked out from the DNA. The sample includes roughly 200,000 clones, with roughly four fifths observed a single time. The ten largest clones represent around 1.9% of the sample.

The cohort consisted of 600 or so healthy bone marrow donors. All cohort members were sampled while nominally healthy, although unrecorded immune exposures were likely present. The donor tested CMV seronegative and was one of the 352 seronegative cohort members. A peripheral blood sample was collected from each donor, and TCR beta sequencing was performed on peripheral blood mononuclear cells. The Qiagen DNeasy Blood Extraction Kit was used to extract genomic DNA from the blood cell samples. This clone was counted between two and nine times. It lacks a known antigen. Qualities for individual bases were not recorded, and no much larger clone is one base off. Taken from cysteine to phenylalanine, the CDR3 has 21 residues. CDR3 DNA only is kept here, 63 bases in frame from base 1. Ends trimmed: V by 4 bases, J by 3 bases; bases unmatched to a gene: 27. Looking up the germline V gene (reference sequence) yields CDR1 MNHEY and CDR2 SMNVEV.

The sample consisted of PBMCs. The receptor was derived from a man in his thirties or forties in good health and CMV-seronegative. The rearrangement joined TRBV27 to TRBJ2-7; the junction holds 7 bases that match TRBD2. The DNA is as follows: TGTGCCAGCAGTTATCTACCGATGGGGCGCGGGAGACAGAACCCCATCTACGAGCAGTACTTC. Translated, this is CASSYLPMGRGRQNPIYEQYF.